The 26 T cell receptor beta chains below all came from one sample that was sequenced in a study of naive and memory T cell subsets (TCRdb year 2017). The paper's findings and limits, for the study overall: A few larger clonotypes were present in naive repertoires, especially CD8 naive repertoires, and these clonotypes were possibly memory cells re-expressing CD45RA.

The method behind the library was UMI-ligation and nested PCR. Sequencer: Illumina MiSeq. The beta constant-region primer was an equimolar mix of two oligonucleotides covering both TRBC1 and TRBC2. Four rounds of PCR, combining the SP2 primer with nested alpha and beta constant-region primers, were used to amplify the ligated cDNA. The public reads were reanalyzed by TCRdb: fastp trimming at Q25, MiXCR alignment, in-frame beta chains only. Entries are consolidated by CDR3 protein sequence, retaining the most common genes and DNA. In this sample the table shows 120,000 to 150,000 distinct CDR3 sequences, 22% of which occur a single time. Around 0.11% of the sample goes to the ten largest clones. No antigen is known for these receptors. Sequenced material: naive CD4+ T cells from blood. In light of the paper, this sample's cell subset or site label describes: naive T cells, CD45RA high CD27+. The receptor set was obtained from a human donor in good health.

This clonotype was seen a handful of times. V is TRBV7-9 and J is TRBJ1-5; 8 bases map to TRBD1. Germline CDR1 reads SEHNR; CDR2 reads FQNEAQ (reference sequence). The CDR3 has 14 residues. Unmatched junction bases numbered 7, after V lost 5 bases and J lost 7 bases. The CDR3 loop is CASSLDRAGQPQHF. CDR3 nucleotide sequence: TGTGCCAGCAGCCTGGACAGGGCGGGACAGCCCCAGCATTTT. The variable domain in full, with the rest retrieved from reference TRBV7-9 and TRBJ1-5, is DTGVSQNPRHKITKRGQNVTFRCDPISEHNRLYWYRQTLGQGPEFLTYFQNEAQLEKSRLLSDRFSAERPKGSFSTLEIQRTEQGDSAMYLCASSLDRAGQPQHFGDGTRLSIL.

The chain employs TRBV4-1 and TRBJ2-1, with D perhaps matching TRBD2 (5 bases). Germline V CDR1 and CDR2: MGHRA, YSYEKL. The ends were cut back, 2 bases at V and 3 bases at J, with 14 bases in the middle. The CDR3 spans 16 residues. DNA of the CDR3: TGCGCCAGCAGCCAAACCACCACGGCGGGCTACAATGAGCAGTTCTTC. This encodes CASSQTTTAGYNEQFF.

This clonotype was counted between two and nine times. The chain recombines TRBV20-1 with TRBJ2-4; D is possibly TRBD2 (5 bases). The CDR3 loop spans 13 amino acids. CDR1 is DFQATT, CDR2 SNEGSKA, per germline (reference sequence). V was pared by 3 bases and J by 14 bases, with 20 bases between. CDR3 loop: CSASYVDSAPEYF. CDR3 DNA sequence: TGCAGTGCTAGCTACGTGGACTCAGCACCTGAGTACTTC.

The sample holds a few counts of this clonotype. The chain couples TRBV29-1 to TRBJ2-1; 8 bases line up with TRBD2. Germline CDR1 reads SQVTM; CDR2 reads ANQGSEA. V lost 7 bases and J lost 6; bases outside the gene matches: 11. This CDR3 contains 14 residues. The CDR3 here is CSGTMVAGINEQFF. The CDR3 nucleotides read TGCAGCGGTACGATGGTAGCGGGGATCAATGAGCAGTTCTTC.

The rearrangement uses TRBV12-3 or TRBV12-4 and TRBJ1-4; no definite D call. V lost 6 bases and J lost 8, with 13 bases in between. CDR3 size: 13 residues. CDR3 sequence (DNA): TGTGCCAGCAGGTTGTGGATTGGGGAAAAACTGTTTTTT. It encodes CASRLWIGEKLFF.

This clonotype was seen a handful of times. V is TRBV27 and J is TRBJ2-2, with D uncertain. From germline, CDR1 is MNHEY and CDR2 SMNVEV (reference sequence). V was pared by 1 base and J by 4 bases, with 4 bases between. The CDR3 runs to 13 residues. The CDR3 DNA reads as TGTGCCAGCAGTTTATTTCTCACCGGGGAGCTGTTTTTT. Translated, it gives CASSLFLTGELFF.

At least ten counts were recorded for this clonotype. The V call is TRBV5-1, the J call TRBJ2-3; 9 nucleotides agree with TRBD2. Losses at the gene ends were 0 bases for V and 0 bases for J; bases not matched to a gene: 8. CDR3 size: 18 residues. Germline V gene lookup returns CDR1 SGHRS and CDR2 YFSETQ. CDR3 DNA sequence: TGCGCCAGCAGCTTGGCTAGCGGGAAAATCCTTAGCACAGATACGCAGTATTTT. This gives the protein CASSLASGKILSTDTQYF.

This rearrangement joins TRBV6-6 to TRBJ2-5, with 10 bases matching TRBD1. The CDR3 has 15 amino acids. V lost 5 bases to trimming and J lost 3 bases; unmatched junction nucleotides: 6. Germline loops: CDR1 MNHNY, CDR2 SVGAGI (reference sequence). Written as DNA, the CDR3 is TGTGCCAGCAGTCCGGGACAGGGGATAGAAGAGACCCAGTACTTC. It specifies CASSPGQGIEETQYF.

This clonotype occurred a few times. The CDR3 protein is CSAEGVRMSSYNEQFF. For the CDR3, the DNA is TGCAGCGCTGAGGGAGTGCGGATGAGCTCCTACAATGAGCAGTTCTTC. J is TRBJ2-1 and V is TRBV29-1, with D tentatively TRBD2 (5 bases). CDR1 SQVTM and CDR2 ANQGSEA come from the germline V gene. CDR3 size: 16 residues. V lost 7 bases, J lost 0 bases, and 19 bases lay in between.

V gene TRBV6-6 combines with J gene TRBJ1-5; 7 bases agree with TRBD1. Germline lookup yields CDR1 MNHNY and CDR2 SVGAGI (reference sequence). The CDR3 runs to 16 residues. Trimming took 6 bases from V and 3 from J; bases not matched to a gene: 11. In DNA form, the CDR3 reads TGTGCCAGCAGCCCCCAGACAGGGCGATTCAATCAGCCCCAGCATTTT. It codes for CASSPQTGRFNQPQHF.

At least ten counts were recorded for this clonotype. The chain is built from TRBV28 and TRBJ2-1; 7 bases map to TRBD1. The CDR3 loop spans 15 amino acids. V gave up 6 bases and J gave up 0 bases; unmatched junction bases: 5. The germline CDR1 and CDR2 sequences are MDHEN and SYDVKM. The CDR3 DNA reads as TGTGCCAGCAGCCGAAGGACAGGCTCCTACAATGAGCAGTTCTTC. It yields the protein CASSRRTGSYNEQFF.

This clonotype appeared many times. The chain is built from TRBV28 and TRBJ1-2; D gene ambiguous. Between the trimmed V and J ends, which lost 5 bases and 4 bases, there was a span of 8 bases. Germline lookup yields CDR1 MDHEN and CDR2 SYDVKM. The CDR3 has 12 amino acids. This chain's CDR3 is CASSPRSYGYTF. The CDR3 nucleotides are TGTGCCAGCAGTCCCCGGTCCTATGGCTACACCTTC.

There are a few counts of this clonotype. In nucleotides, the CDR3 is TGTGCCAGCAGCGCGGGGGATGAGCAGTTCTTC. Residues: CASSAGDEQFF. The rearrangement uses TRBV7-9 and TRBJ2-1, with 7 bases that match TRBD2. V lost 5 bases to trimming and J lost 8 bases; unmatched junction nucleotides: 0. Germline values: CDR1 SEHNR, CDR2 FQNEAQ (reference sequence). The CDR3 totals 11 residues. Variable domain in full (rest from reference TRBV7-9 and TRBJ2-1): DTGVSQNPRHKITKRGQNVTFRCDPISEHNRLYWYRQTLGQGPEFLTYFQNEAQLEKSRLLSDRFSAERPKGSFSTLEIQRTEQGDSAMYLCASSAGDEQFFGPGTRLTVL.

The chain links TRBV29-1 to TRBJ2-1; D is tentatively TRBD1 or TRBD2 (6 bases each). The germline V gene has CDR1 SQVTM and CDR2 ANQGSEA. Trimming stripped 6 bases from V and 1 base from J, with 16 bases between. This CDR3 has 15 residues. Here the CDR3 DNA reads TGCAGCGTGGGGGCCCTAGCGTTATCCTACAATGAGCAGTTCTTC. As protein: CSVGALALSYNEQFF.

This clonotype has more than one count but fewer than ten. This chain uses TRBV29-1 with TRBJ2-4, with 9 bases lining up with TRBD1. There are 14 residues in the CDR3. After removal of 5 bases from V and 7 bases from J, the junction contained 9 bases not matched to a gene. Germline CDR1 and CDR2: SQVTM and ANQGSEA. The CDR3 protein is CSVYRDRAANIQYF. The CDR3 DNA reads TGCAGCGTTTACCGGGACAGGGCGGCGAACATTCAGTACTTC.

This clonotype has a handful of counts. The rearrangement joins TRBV28 to TRBJ2-7; no reliable D call. CDR3 length: 15 amino acids. V was shortened by 2 bases and J by 3 bases, with 14 bases between the two germline ends. Germline lookup yields CDR1 MDHEN and CDR2 SYDVKM. CDR3 region: CASSLVEAKGYEQYF. The CDR3 nucleotides are TGTGCCAGCAGTTTAGTTGAGGCGAAAGGCTACGAGCAGTACTTC.

This clonotype was recorded a few times. The rearrangement links TRBV6-6 to TRBJ2-1; TRBD2 aligns across 8 bases. Losses at the gene ends were 11 bases for V and 7 bases for J; bases not matched to a gene: 13. The length of the CDR3 is 14 residues. Looked up from germline, CDR1 is MNHNY and CDR2 is SVGAGI (reference sequence). Here the CDR3 reads CAASWRAGENEQFF. The CDR3 DNA follows: TGTGCCGCATCATGGCGAGCGGGAGAGAATGAGCAGTTCTTC.

The sample holds many counts of this clonotype. This chain connects TRBV29-1 to TRBJ2-3; D unresolved. The V gene's germline CDR1 is SQVTM and CDR2 ANQGSEA. Trimming shortened V by 4 bases and J by 6 bases, and 14 bases separated the two germline ends. This CDR3 is built from 13 residues. The CDR3 is CSVGSKLTDTQYF. The CDR3 region has the DNA TGCAGCGTTGGGTCCAAATTAACCGATACGCAGTATTTT.

This clonotype appeared a few times. The rearrangement links TRBV20-1 to TRBJ2-5; TRBD2 matches 7 bases. V was clipped by 7 bases and J by 5 bases; unmatched bases: 10. This CDR3 has 13 amino acids. Germline CDR1 and CDR2: DFQATT and SNEGSKA (reference sequence). Here the CDR3 DNA reads TGCAGTGGGGGGAGGGGTAGTTTGGAGACCCAGTACTTC. It yields the protein CSGGRGSLETQYF.

This clonotype was counted a few times. The genes are TRBV5-1 and TRBJ2-3; D is undetermined. Trimming took 2 bases from V and 3 from J, leaving 13 bases between them. The CDR3 loop spans 15 amino acids. Germline V gene sequence: CDR1 SGHRS, CDR2 YFSETQ. The DNA for the CDR3 is TGCGCCAGCAGCTTCGGATCTCCTAAGACAGATACGCAGTATTTT. Translation gives CASSFGSPKTDTQYF.

This clonotype was detected many times. The chain has TRBV12-3 or TRBV12-4 and TRBJ2-2; possible D gene TRBD1, 6 bases. The CDR3 loop spans 17 amino acids. Trimming cost V 5 bases and J 2 bases, with 18 bases left between them. The CDR3 is CASSPPRGGNNTGELFF. CDR3 nucleotide sequence: TGTGCCAGCAGTCCTCCTCGAGGGGGAAATAACACCGGGGAGCTGTTTTTT.

This chain links TRBV28 with TRBJ1-1, with a tentative D call TRBD1 (6 bases). The germline V gene encodes CDR1 MDHEN and CDR2 SYDVKM. The CDR3 runs 15 residues. Between the trimmed V and J ends, which lost 6 bases and 0 bases, there was a span of 14 bases. CDR3 residues: CASRQTGHMNTEAFF. In DNA form, the CDR3 reads TGTGCCAGCAGGCAAACGGGACATATGAACACTGAAGCTTTCTTT.

The sample holds a few counts of this clonotype. The V gene is TRBV29-1, the J gene TRBJ1-2; unclear D gene. CDR1 SQVTM and CDR2 ANQGSEA come from the germline V gene. V was clipped by 5 bases and J by 4 bases, with 20 bases between them. This CDR3 region has 15 residues. CDR3 sequence: CSVRFGLRSFYGYTF. As DNA, the CDR3 is TGCAGCGTTCGCTTCGGGTTGCGTTCCTTCTATGGCTACACCTTC. Based on the CDR3 plus reference TRBV29-1 and TRBJ1-2, the full variable domain is SAVISQKPSRDICQRGTSLTIQCQVDSQVTMMFWYRQQPGQSLTLIATANQGSEATYESGFVIDKFPISRPNLTFSTLTVSNMSPEDSSIYLCSVRFGLRSFYGYTFGSGTRLTVV.

This clonotype has at least ten counts. This chain connects TRBV5-1 to TRBJ2-7, with D perhaps matching TRBD2 (5 bases). V lost 1 base and J 3 bases, leaving 8 bases between the germline ends. The CDR3 runs 13 residues. Germline V gene sequence: CDR1 SGHRS, CDR2 YFSETQ. The CDR3 nucleotides read TGCGCCAGCAGCTTGTTACTAGACTACGAGCAGTACTTC. It codes for CASSLLLDYEQYF.

The rearrangement links TRBV30 to TRBJ1-3; D ambiguous. This CDR3 comprises 14 residues. Germline V CDR1 and CDR2: GTSNPN, SVGIG (reference sequence). V was pared by 5 bases and J by 0 bases, with 11 bases between. The CDR3 coding sequence is TGTGCCTGGTCCCCCCCGAACTCTGGAAACACCATATATTTT. As protein: CAWSPPNSGNTIYF.

This clonotype has only a few counts. This chain uses TRBV28 with TRBJ2-1; D not resolved. The germline gives CDR1 MDHEN, CDR2 SYDVKM. Trimming removed 3 bases from V and 2 bases from J, with 8 bases in between. The CDR3 runs to 14 residues. In DNA form, the CDR3 reads TGTGCCAGCAGTTTCGGCCAGACCTACAATGAGCAGTTCTTC. It specifies CASSFGQTYNEQFF.